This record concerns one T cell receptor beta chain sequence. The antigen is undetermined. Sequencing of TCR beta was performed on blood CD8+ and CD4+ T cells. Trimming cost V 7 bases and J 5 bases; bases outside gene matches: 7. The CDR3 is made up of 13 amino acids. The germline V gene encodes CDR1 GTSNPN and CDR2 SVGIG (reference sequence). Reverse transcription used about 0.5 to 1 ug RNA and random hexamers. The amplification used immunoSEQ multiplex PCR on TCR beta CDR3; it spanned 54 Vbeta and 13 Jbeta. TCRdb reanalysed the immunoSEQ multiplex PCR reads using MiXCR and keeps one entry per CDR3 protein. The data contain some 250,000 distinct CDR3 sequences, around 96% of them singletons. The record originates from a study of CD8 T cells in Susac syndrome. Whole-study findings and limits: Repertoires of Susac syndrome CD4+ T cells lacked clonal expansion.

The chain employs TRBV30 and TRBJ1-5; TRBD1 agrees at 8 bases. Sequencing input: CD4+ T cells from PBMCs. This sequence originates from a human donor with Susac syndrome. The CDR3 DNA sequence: TGTGCCTTGGGGGACAGGACTGATCAGCCCCAGCATTTT. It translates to CALGDRTDQPQHF.